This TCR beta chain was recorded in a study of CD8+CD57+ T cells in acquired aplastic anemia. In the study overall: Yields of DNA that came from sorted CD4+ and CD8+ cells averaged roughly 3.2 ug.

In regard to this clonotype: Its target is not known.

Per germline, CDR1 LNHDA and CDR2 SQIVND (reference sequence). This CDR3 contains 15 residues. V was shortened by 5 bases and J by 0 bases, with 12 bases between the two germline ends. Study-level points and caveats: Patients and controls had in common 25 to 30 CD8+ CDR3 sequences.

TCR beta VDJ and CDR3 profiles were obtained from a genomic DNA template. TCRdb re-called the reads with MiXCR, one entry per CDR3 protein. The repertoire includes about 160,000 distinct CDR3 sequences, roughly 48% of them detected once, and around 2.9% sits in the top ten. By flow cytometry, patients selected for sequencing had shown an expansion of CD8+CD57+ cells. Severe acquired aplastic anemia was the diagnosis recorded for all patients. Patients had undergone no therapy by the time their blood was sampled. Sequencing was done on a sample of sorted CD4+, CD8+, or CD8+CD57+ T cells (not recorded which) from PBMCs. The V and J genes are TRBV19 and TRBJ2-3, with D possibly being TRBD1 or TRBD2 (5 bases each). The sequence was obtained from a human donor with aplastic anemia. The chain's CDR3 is CASSSGAISTDTQYF. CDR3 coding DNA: TGTGCCAGTAGTTCCGGGGCCATTAGCACAGATACGCAGTATTTT. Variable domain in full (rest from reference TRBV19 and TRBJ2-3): DGGITQSPKYLFRKEGQNVTLSCEQNLNHDAMYWYRQDPGQGLRLIYYSQIVNDFQKGDIAEGYSVSREKKESFPLTVTSAQKNPTAFYLCASSSGAISTDTQYFGPGTRLTVL.